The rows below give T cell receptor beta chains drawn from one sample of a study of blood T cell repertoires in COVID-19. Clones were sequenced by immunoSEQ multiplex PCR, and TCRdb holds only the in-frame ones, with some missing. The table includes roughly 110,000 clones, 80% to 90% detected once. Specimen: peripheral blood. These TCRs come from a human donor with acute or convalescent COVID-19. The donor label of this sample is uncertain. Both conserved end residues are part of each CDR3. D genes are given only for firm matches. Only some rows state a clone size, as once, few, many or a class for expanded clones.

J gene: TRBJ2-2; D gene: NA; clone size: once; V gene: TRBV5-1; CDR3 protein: CASSSQRAKTGELFF; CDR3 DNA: TGCGCCAGCAGCTCTCAGCGGGCCAAGACCGGGGAGCTGTTTTTT
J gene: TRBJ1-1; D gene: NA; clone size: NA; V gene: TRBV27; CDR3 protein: CASSFPGAEAFF; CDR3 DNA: TGTGCCAGCAGTTTTCCAGGGGCCGAAGCTTTCTTT
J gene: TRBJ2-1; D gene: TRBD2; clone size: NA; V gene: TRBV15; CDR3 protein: CATRSITGGASEQFF; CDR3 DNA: TGTGCCACCAGGAGCATTACCGGGGGGGCTAGTGAGCAGTTCTTC
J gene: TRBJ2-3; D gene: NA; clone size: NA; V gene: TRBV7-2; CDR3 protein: CASSLPGADTQYF; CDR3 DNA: TGTGCCAGCAGCCTGCCCGGGGCAGATACGCAGTATTTT
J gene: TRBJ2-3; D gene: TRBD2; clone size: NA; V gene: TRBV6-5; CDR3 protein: CASRVGTSISDTQYF; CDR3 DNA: TGTGCCAGCCGCGTCGGGACTAGCATTTCAGATACGCAGTATTTT
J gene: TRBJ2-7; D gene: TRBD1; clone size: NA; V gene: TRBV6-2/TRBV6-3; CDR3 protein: CASSSGTGGSIPYEQYF; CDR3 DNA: TGTGCCAGCAGTTCTGGAACAGGGGGCTCGATCCCCTACGAGCAGTACTTC
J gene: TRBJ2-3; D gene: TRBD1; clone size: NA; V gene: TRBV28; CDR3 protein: CASNSDRSEYF; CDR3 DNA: TGTGCCAGCAACTCGGACAGGAGTGAGTATTTT
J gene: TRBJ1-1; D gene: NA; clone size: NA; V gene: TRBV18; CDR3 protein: CASSPQGSGEAFF; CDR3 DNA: TGTGCCAGCTCACCACAAGGGAGTGGTGAAGCTTTCTTT
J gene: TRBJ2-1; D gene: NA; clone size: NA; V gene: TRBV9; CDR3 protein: CASSVEVARSTNEQFF; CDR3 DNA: TGTGCCAGCAGCGTAGAGGTAGCCCGGTCGACGAATGAGCAGTTCTTC
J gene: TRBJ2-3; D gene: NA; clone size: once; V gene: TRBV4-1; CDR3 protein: CASSQAPRTDTQYF; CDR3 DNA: TGCGCCAGCAGCCAAGCCCCTCGCACAGATACGCAGTATTTT
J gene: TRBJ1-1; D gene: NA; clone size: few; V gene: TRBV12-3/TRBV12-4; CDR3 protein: CASRRGFNTEAFF; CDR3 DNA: TGTGCCAGCAGACGGGGGTTTAACACTGAAGCTTTCTTT
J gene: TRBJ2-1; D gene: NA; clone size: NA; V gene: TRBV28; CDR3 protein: CASTPWGTSYNEQFF; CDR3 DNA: TGTGCCAGCACCCCCTGGGGGACATCTTACAATGAGCAGTTCTTC
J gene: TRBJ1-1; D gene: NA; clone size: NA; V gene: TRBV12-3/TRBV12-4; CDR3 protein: CASSVTGNTEAFF; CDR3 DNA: TGTGCCAGCAGTGTTACCGGGAACACTGAAGCTTTCTTT
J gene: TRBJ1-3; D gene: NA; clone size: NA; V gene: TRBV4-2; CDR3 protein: CASSPATASGNTIYF; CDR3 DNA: TGTGCCAGCAGCCCAGCGACAGCTTCTGGAAACACCATATATTTT
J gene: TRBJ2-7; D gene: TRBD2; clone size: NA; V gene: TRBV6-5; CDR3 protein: CASTLTSGRYEQYF; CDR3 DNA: TGTGCCAGCACTCTAACTAGCGGGAGGTACGAGCAGTACTTC
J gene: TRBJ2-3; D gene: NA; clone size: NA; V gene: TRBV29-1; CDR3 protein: CSVGGIRGTDTQYF; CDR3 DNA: TGCAGCGTTGGGGGAATCAGGGGTACAGATACGCAGTATTTT
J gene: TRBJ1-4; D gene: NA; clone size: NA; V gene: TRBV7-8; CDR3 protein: CASRGHSEKLFF; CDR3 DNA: TGTGCCAGCAGGGGACACAGCGAAAAACTGTTTTTT
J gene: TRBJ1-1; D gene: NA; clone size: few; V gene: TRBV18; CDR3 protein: CASSPVNLNTEAFF; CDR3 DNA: TGTGCCAGCTCACCAGTAAATCTAAACACTGAAGCTTTCTTT
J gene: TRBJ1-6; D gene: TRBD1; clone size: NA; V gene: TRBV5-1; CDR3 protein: CASSDGQGSNSPLHF; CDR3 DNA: TGCGCCAGCAGCGATGGACAGGGGAGTAATTCACCCCTCCACTTT
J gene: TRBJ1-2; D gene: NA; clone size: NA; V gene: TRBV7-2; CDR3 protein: CASSLGLTGLRGYTF; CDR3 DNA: TGTGCCAGCAGCTTAGGTTTAACAGGGCTTCGGGGCTACACCTTC
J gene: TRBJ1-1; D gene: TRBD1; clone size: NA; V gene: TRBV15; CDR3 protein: CATSTTGGTEAFF; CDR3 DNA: TGTGCCACCAGCACCACAGGGGGCACTGAAGCTTTCTTT
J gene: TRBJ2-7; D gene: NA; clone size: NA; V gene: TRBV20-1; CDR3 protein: CSASTSPREQYF; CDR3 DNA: TGCAGTGCTAGTACATCCCCCCGCGAGCAGTACTTC
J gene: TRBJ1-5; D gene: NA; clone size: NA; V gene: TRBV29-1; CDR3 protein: CSVVAGSNQPQHF; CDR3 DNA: TGCAGCGTGGTCGCCGGGAGCAATCAGCCCCAGCATTTT
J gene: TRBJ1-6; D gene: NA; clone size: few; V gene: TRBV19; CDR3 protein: CASRRRILALPNSPLHF; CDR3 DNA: TGTGCCAGTAGAAGGAGGATCCTGGCTCTCCCCAATTCACCCCTCCACTTT
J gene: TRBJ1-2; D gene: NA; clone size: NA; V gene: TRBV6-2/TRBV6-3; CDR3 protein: CASSTLGLLLDGYTF; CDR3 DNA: TGTGCCAGCAGTACCCTGGGACTACTCCTAGATGGCTACACCTTC
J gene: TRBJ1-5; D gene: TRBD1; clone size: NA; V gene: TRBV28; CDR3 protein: CASTPRPDRSNQPQHF; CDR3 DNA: TGTGCCAGCACCCCAAGACCGGACAGGAGCAATCAGCCCCAGCATTTT
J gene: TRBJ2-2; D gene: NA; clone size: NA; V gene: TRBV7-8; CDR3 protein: CASSRDEGWTGELFF; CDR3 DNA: TGTGCCAGCAGCCGCGATGAGGGATGGACCGGGGAGCTGTTTTTT
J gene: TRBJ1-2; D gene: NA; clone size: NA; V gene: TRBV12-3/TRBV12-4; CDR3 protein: CASSIHSPGGYTF; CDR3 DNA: TGTGCCAGCAGTATACATAGCCCCGGGGGCTACACCTTC
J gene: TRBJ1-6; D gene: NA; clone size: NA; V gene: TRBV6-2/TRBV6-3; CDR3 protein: CASSRDWSILHPILHF; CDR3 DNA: TGTGCCAGCAGCCGAGACTGGTCAATCTTGCATCCTATACTCCACTTT
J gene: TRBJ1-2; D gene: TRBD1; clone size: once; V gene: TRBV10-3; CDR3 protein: CAIRYGQAYGYTF; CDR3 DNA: TGTGCCATCAGATATGGACAGGCCTATGGCTACACCTTC
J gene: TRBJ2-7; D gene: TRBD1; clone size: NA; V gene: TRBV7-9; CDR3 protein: CASSPLAGGHTSSYEQYF; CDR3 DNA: TGTGCCAGCAGCCCGTTGGCAGGGGGCCATACAAGCTCCTACGAGCAGTACTTC
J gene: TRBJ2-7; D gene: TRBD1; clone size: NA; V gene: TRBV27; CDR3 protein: CASSLDNRGHQYF; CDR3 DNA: TGTGCCAGCAGTTTGGACAACAGGGGGCATCAGTACTTC
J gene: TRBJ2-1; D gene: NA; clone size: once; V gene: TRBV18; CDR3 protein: CASSLAGDQHEQFF; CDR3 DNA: TGTGCCAGCTCACTCGCAGGGGATCAACATGAGCAGTTCTTC
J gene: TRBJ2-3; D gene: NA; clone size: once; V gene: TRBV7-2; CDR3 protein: CASSLALEGDTQYF; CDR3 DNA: TGTGCCAGCAGCTTAGCGTTGGAGGGGGATACGCAGTATTTT
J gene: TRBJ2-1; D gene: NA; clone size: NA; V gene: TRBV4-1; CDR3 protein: CASSQDPGRGAFYNEQFF; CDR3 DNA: TGCGCCAGCAGCCAAGATCCTGGACGGGGGGCATTCTACAATGAGCAGTTCTTC
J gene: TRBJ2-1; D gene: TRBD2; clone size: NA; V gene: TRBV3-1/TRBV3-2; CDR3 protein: CASSQESRRENRFF; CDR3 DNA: TGTGCCAGCAGCCAAGAAAGCAGGCGGGAGAACCGGTTCTTC
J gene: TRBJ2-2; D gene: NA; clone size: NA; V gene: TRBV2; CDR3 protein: CASRNRETGELFF; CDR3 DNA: TGTGCCAGCAGAAACAGGGAGACCGGGGAGCTGTTTTTT
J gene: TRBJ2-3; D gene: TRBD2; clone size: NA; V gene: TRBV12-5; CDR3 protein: CASLLAGGPDTQYF; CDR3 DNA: TGTGCTAGCTTACTAGCGGGGGGCCCAGATACGCAGTATTTT
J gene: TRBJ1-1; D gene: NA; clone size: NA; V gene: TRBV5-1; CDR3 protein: CASSLDRVNTEAFF; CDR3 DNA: TGCGCCAGCAGCTTGGACAGGGTGAACACTGAAGCTTTCTTT
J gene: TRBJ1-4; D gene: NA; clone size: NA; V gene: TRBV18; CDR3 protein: CASSPSQGEEKLFF; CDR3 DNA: TGTGCCAGCTCACCATCACAGGGCGAAGAAAAACTGTTTTTT
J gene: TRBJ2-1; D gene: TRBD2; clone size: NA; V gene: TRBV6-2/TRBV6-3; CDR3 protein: CASSSGLADRMGEQFF; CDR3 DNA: TGTGCCAGCAGTTCTGGACTAGCGGACCGAATGGGTGAGCAGTTCTTC
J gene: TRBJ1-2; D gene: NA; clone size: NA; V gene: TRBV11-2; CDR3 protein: CASSQGIYGYTF; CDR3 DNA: TGTGCCAGCAGCCAGGGGATCTATGGCTACACCTTC
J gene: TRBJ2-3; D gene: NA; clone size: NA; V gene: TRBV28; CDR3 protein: CASSLEGRGDSDTQYF; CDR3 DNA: TGTGCCAGCAGTTTGGAGGGAAGGGGTGACTCAGATACGCAGTATTTT
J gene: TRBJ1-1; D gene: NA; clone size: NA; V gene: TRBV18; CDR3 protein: CASSPGQSNTEAFF; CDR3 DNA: TGTGCCAGCTCACCAGGGCAGAGTAACACTGAAGCTTTCTTT
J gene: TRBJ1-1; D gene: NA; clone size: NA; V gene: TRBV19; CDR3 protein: CASSIDRMNTEAFF; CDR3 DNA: TGTGCCAGTAGTATCGACAGGATGAACACTGAAGCTTTCTTT
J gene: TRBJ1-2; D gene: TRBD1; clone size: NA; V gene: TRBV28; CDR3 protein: CAIISNRQGANYGYTF; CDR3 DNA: TGTGCCATCATATCGAATCGACAGGGAGCTAACTATGGCTACACCTTC
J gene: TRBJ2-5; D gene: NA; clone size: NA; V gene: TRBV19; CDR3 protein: CASSITGTETQYF; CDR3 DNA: TGTGCCAGTAGTATTACAGGGACGGAGACCCAGTACTTC
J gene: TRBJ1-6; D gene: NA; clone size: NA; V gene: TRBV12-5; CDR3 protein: CASGPPDSPLHF; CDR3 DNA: TGTGCTAGTGGTCCCCCGGATTCACCCCTCCACTTT
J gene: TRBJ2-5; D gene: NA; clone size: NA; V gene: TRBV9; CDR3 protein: CASTPGDGGGRSKTQYF; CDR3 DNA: TGTGCCAGCACCCCGGGGGATGGGGGAGGCCGGTCGAAGACCCAGTACTTC
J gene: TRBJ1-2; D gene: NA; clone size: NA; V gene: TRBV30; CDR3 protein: CAWYQGSNGYTF; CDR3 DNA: TGTGCCTGGTACCAGGGGTCGAACGGCTACACCTTC
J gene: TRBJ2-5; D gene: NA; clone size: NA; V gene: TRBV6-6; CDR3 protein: CASSPGQTNQETQYF; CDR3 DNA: TGTGCCAGCAGCCCCGGACAGACCAACCAAGAGACCCAGTACTTC
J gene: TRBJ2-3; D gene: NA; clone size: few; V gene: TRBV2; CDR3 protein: CARKGAGQSTDTQYF; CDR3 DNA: TGTGCCAGAAAGGGGGCGGGACAGTCCACAGATACGCAGTATTTT
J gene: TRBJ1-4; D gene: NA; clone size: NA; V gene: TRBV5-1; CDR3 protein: CASSLAPGDPKLFF; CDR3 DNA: TGCGCCAGCAGCTTGGCTCCAGGGGACCCAAAACTGTTTTTT
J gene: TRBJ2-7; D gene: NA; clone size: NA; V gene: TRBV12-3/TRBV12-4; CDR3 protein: CASRPGTSYEQYF; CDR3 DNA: TGTGCCAGCAGACCCGGGACATCCTACGAGCAGTACTTC
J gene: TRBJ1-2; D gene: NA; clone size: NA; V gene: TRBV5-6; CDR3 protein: CASSLKGREYGYTF; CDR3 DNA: TGTGCCAGCAGCTTAAAGGGGAGGGAGTACGGCTACACCTTC
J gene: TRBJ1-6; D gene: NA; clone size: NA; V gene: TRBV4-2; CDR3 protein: CASSQTYSYNSPLHF; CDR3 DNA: TGTGCCAGCAGCCAAACTTACTCCTATAATTCACCCCTCCACTTT
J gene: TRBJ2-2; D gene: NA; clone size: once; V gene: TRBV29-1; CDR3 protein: CSAPDLTGELFF; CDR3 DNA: TGCAGCGCCCCAGACTTGACCGGGGAGCTGTTTTTT
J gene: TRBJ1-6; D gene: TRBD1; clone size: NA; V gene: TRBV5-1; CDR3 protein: CASSLYGTEKAPLHF; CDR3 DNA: TGCGCCAGCAGCTTATATGGGACAGAAAAAGCACCCCTCCACTTT
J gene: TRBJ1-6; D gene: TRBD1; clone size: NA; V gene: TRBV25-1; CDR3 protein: CASRGTGSTSPLHF; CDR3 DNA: TGTGCCAGCCGCGGGACAGGGTCCACTTCACCCCTCCACTTT